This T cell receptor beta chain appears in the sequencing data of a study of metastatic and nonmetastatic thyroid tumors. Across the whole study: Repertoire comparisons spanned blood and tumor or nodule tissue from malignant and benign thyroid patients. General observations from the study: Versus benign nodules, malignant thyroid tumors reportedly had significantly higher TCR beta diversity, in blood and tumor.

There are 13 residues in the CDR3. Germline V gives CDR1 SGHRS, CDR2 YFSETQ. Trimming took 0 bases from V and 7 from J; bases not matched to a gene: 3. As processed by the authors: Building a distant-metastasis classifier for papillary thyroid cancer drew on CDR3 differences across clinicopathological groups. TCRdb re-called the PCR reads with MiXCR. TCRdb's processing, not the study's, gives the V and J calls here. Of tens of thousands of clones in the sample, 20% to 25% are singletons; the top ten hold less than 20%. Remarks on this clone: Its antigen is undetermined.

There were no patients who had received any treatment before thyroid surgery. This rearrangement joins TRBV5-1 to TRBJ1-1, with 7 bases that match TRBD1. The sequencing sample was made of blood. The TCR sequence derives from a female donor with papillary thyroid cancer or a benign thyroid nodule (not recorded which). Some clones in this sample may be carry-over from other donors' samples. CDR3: CASSLDGQVEAFF. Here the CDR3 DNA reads TGCGCCAGCAGCTTGGATGGACAGGTTGAAGCTTTCTTT. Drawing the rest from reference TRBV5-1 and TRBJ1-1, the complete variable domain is KAGVTQTPRYLIKTRGQQVTLSCSPISGHRSVSWYQQTPGQGLQFLFEYFSETQRNKGNFPGRFSGRQFSNSRSEMNVSTLELGDSALYLCASSLDGQVEAFFGQGTRLTVV.